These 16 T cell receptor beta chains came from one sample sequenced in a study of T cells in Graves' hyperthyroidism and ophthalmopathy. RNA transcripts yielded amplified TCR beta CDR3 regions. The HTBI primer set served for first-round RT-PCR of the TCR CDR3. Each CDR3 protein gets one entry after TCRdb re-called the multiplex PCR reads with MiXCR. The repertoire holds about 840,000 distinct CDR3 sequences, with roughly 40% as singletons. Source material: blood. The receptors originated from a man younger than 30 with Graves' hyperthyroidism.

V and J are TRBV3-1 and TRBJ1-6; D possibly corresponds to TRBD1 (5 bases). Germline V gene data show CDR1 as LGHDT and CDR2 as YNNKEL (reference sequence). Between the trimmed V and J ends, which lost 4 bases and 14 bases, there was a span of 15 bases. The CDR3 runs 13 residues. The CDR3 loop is CASSPGGALALHF. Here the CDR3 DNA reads TGTGCCAGCAGCCCCGGAGGGGCCCTAGCCCTCCACTTT.

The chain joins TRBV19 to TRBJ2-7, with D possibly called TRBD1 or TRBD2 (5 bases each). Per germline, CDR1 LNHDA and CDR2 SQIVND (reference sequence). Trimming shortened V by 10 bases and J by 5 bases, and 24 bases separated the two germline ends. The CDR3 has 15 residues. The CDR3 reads CATAPQGTSFHEQYF. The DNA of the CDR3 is TGTGCCACCGCTCCCCAGGGAACTAGTTTCCACGAGCAGTACTTC.

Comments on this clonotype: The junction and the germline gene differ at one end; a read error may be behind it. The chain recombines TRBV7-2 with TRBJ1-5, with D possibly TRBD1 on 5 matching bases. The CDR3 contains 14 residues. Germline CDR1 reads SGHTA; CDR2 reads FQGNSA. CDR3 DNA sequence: TGCGCCAGCAGCCAAGATCAGGGTAATCAGCCCCAGCATTTT. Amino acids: CASSQDQGNQPQHF.

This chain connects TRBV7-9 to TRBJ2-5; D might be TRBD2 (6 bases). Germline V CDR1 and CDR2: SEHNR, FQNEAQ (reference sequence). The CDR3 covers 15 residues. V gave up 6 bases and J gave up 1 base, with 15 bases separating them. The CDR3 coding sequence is TGTGCCAGCAGTTACGGTAGCGGAAGCCAAGAGACCCAGTACTTC. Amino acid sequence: CASSYGSGSQETQYF.

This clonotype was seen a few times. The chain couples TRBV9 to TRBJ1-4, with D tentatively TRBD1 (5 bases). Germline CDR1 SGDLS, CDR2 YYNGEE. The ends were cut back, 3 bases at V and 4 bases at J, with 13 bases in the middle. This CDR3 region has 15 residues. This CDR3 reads CASSERGSSNEKLFF. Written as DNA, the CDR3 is TGTGCCAGCAGCGAGAGGGGTTCCAGTAATGAAAAACTGTTTTTT. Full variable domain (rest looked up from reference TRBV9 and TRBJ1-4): DSGVTQTPKHLITATGQRVTLRCSPRSGDLSVYWYQQSLDQGLQFLIQYYNGEERAKGNILERFSAQQFPDLHSELNLSSLELGDSALYFCASSERGSSNEKLFFGSGTQLSVL.

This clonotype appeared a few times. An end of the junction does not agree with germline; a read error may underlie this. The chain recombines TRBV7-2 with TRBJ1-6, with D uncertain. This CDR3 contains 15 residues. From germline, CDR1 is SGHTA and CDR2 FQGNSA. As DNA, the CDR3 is TGCGCCAGCAGCCAAGATATCGCAGCTATTCAACCCCTCCACTTT. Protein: CASSQDIAAIQPLHF.

The CDR3 is CASAGDPRYEQYF. The CDR3 DNA sequence: TGTGCCAGCGCGGGGGACCCTAGATACGAGCAGTACTTC. The chain uses TRBV7-8 and TRBJ2-7; 7 bases match TRBD2. The CDR3 runs 13 residues. With V trimmed by 8 bases and J by 4 bases, 8 bases remained unmatched. The V gene's germline CDR1 is SGHVS and CDR2 FQNEAQ.

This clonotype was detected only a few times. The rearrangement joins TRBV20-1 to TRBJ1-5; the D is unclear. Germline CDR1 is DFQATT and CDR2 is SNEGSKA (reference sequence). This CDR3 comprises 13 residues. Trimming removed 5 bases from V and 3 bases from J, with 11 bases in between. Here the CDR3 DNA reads TGCAGTGCTGTCCCGGGCTACAATCAGCCCCAGCATTTT. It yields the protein CSAVPGYNQPQHF.

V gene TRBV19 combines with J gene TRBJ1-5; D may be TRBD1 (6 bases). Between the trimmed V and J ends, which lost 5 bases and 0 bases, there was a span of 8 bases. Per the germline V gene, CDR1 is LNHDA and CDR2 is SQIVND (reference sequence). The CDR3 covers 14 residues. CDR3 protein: CASSADSSNQPQHF. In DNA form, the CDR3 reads TGTGCCAGTAGTGCGGACAGTAGCAATCAGCCCCAGCATTTT.

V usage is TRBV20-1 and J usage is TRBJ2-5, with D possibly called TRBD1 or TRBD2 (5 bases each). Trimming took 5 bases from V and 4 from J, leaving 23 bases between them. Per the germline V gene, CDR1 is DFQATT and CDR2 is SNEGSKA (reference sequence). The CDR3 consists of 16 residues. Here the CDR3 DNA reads TGCAGTGCTCCCTGGGACCTAGTGGTCGATAGAGAGACCCAGTACTTC. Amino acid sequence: CSAPWDLVVDRETQYF.

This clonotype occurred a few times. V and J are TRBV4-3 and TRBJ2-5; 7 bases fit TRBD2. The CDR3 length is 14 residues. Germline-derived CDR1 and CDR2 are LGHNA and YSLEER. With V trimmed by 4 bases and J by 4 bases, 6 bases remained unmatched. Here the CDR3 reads CASSPLTGGETQYF. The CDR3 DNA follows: TGCGCCAGCAGCCCTCTTACGGGAGGAGAGACCCAGTACTTC.

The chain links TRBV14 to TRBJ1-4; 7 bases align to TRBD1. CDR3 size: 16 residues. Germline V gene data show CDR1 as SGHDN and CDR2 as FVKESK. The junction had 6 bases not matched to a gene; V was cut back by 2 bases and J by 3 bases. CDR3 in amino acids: CASSQWDSGPNEKLFF. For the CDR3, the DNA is TGTGCCAGCAGCCAATGGGACAGCGGACCTAATGAAAAACTGTTTTTT.

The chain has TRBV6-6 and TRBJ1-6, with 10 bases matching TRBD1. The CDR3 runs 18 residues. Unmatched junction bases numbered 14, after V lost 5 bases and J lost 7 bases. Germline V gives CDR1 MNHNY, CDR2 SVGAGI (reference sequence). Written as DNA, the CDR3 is TGTGCCAGCAGTGAGCTACTTACCGGGACAGGGGCCAATTCACCCCTCCACTTT. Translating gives CASSELLTGTGANSPLHF.

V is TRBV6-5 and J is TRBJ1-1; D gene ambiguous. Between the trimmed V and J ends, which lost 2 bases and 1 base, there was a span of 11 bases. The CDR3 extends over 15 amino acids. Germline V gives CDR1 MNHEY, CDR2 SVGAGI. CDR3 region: CASSYGIKGNTEAFF. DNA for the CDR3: TGTGCCAGCAGTTACGGTATCAAGGGGAACACTGAAGCTTTCTTT.

Here the CDR3 DNA reads TGTGCCAGCAGCTTAGTGTCCGGCGTTCAGCCCCAGCATTTT. Its protein product is CASSLVSGVQPQHF. The rearrangement links TRBV9 to TRBJ1-5; D is ambiguous. The germline V gene has CDR1 SGDLS and CDR2 YYNGEE. CDR3 length: 14 residues. The V gene lost 4 bases and the J gene lost 6 bases, with 14 bases spanning the gap.

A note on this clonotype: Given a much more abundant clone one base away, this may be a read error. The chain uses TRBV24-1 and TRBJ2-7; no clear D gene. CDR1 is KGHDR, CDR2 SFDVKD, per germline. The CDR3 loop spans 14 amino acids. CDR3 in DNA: TGTGCCACCAGTGATCGCCGGGCCAACTACGCGCAGTACTTC. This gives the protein CATSDRRANYAQYF.